These T cell receptor beta chains were read from a single sample in a study of blood T cell repertoires in COVID-19. Some clones are missing from TCRdb's copy, which holds only in-frame ones; the method was immunoSEQ multiplex PCR. The sample holds 170,000 or so clones, around nine tenths seen once. Sequencing was carried out using peripheral blood. The receptors originated from a man aged 55 to 70 with COVID-19, enrolled during active disease. CDR3s include the opening cysteine and the closing phenylalanine or tryptophan.

v_gene,j_gene,CDR3aa
TRBV28,TRBJ1-3,CASSGNPIGGNTIYF
TRBV4-3,TRBJ1-2,CASSQAGQFNYGYTF
TRBV11-2,TRBJ1-5,CASSLGRKGTGISNQPQHF
TRBV7-3,TRBJ2-3,CASSLTTGSGNTQYF
TRBV5-6,TRBJ2-7,CASSVGQGFYEQYF
TRBV7-2,TRBJ1-2,CASSLAYGQAYGYTF
TRBV19,TRBJ1-6,CASSAGQNYNSPLHF
TRBV4-1,TRBJ1-1,CASSQGGRGNTEAFF
TRBV7-8,TRBJ1-1,CASSLVGGATEAFF
TRBV6-4,TRBJ1-1,CASSNLQGRAFF
TRBV24-1,TRBJ1-1,CATSGSPGGTEAFF
TRBV7-2,TRBJ1-5,CASSLVSGGNQPQHF
TRBV11-2,TRBJ1-1,CASSRRTGRTEAFF
TRBV10-3,TRBJ2-3,CAISESILAGVYTQYF
TRBV7-9,TRBJ1-4,CASSLVGAVDEKLFF
TRBV14,TRBJ2-1,CASSHLSRVHEQFF
TRBV15,TRBJ1-2,CATSRGDSTYGYTF
TRBV6-2/TRBV6-3,TRBJ2-2,CASSDPGPAGELFF
TRBV9,TRBJ1-5,CASSEGQNSNQPQHF
TRBV15,TRBJ2-2,CATSVDRANTGELFF
TRBV5-5,TRBJ1-2,CASSLGAYYGYTF
TRBV28,TRBJ2-2,CASSITGTSGTGELFF
TRBV6-2/TRBV6-3,TRBJ1-2,CASSEADGYGYTF
TRBV27,TRBJ2-6,CASSPRTGLIGANVLTF
TRBV19,TRBJ1-2,CASSPQGQYYGYTF
TRBV7-2,TRBJ1-6,CASSLSIQGALHF
TRBV5-6,TRBJ1-2,CASSLVAGNMGYTF
TRBV24-1,TRBJ1-5,CATSDQKYRGLGNQPQHF
TRBV19,TRBJ2-1,CASSNPSGASYNEQFF
TRBV28,TRBJ2-1,CASSPQQGRSNEQFF
TRBV2,TRBJ2-5,CASSGPATGEETQYF
TRBV5-6,TRBJ2-7,CASSLEADSYEQYF
TRBV6-2/TRBV6-3,TRBJ2-7,CASSYHPTSNSYEQYF
TRBV11-2,TRBJ2-2,CASSPGLGDGELFF
TRBV7-2,TRBJ1-5,CASSLGTGLLQPQHF
TRBV28,TRBJ2-3,CASSLPGTVSADTQYF
TRBV6-6,TRBJ1-1,CASSRGTGGAGSFF
TRBV18,TRBJ1-5,CASSPGTGGNQPQHF
TRBV6-2/TRBV6-3,TRBJ2-7,CASSPQVTYEQYF
TRBV6-5,TRBJ1-4,CASSWDRGDEKLFF
TRBV5-4,TRBJ1-3,CASSQQGAFGNTIYF
TRBV27,TRBJ1-2,CASRQLEGYGYTF
TRBV2,TRBJ2-2,CASSGTVAVGELFF
TRBV11-3,TRBJ2-1,CASSTGASGNEQFF
TRBV7-2,TRBJ1-5,CASSLGGGEPQHF
TRBV4-3,TRBJ2-1,CASSQGPGTSNEQFF
TRBV6-5,TRBJ2-7,CASSSGLAGRNEQYF
TRBV19,TRBJ1-1,CASRGAGNTEAFF
TRBV27,TRBJ1-1,CASRTGSTEAFF
TRBV6-4,TRBJ2-7,CASGSGGQGTYEQYF